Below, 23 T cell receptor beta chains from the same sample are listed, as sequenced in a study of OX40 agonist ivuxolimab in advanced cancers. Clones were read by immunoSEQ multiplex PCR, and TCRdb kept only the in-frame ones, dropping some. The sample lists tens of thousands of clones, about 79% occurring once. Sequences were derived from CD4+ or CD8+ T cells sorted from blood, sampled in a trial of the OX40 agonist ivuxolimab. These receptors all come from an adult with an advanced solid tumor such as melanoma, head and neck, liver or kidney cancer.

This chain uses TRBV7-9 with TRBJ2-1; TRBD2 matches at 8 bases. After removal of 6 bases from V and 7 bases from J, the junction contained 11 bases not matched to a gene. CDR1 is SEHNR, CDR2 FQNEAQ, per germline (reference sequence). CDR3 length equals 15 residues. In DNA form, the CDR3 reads TGTGCCAGCAGTCGGGCGGCGATAGCGGGAAATGAGCAGTTCTTC. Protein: CASSRAAIAGNEQFF.

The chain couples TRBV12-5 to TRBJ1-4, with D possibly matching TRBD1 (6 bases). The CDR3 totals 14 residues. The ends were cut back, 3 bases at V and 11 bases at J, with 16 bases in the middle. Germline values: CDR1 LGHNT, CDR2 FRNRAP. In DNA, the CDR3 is TGTGCTAGTGGTTTAGGGGGACTGCCTCGGAAACTGTTTTTT. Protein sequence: CASGLGGLPRKLFF.

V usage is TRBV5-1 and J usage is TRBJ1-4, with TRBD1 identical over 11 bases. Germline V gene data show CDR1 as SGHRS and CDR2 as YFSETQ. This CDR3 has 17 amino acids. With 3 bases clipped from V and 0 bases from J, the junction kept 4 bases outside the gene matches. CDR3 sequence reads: CASSWDRGKATNEKLFF. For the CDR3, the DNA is TGCGCCAGCAGCTGGGACAGGGGGAAAGCAACTAATGAAAAACTGTTTTTT.

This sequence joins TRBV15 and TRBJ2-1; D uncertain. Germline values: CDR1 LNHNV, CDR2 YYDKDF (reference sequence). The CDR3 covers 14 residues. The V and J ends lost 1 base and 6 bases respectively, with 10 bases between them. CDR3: CATSRAGSFNEQFF. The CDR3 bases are TGTGCCACCAGCAGAGCTGGCAGCTTCAATGAGCAGTTCTTC. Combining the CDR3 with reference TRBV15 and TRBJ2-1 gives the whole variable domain DAMVIQNPRYQVTQFGKPVTLSCSQTLNHNVMYWYQQKSSQAPKLLFHYYDKDFNNEADTPDNFQSRRPNTSFCFLDIRSPGLGDTAMYLCATSRAGSFNEQFFGPGTRLTVL.

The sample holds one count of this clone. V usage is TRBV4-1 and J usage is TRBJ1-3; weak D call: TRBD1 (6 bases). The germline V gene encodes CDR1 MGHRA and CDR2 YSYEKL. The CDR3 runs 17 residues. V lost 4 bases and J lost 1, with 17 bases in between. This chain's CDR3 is CASSLDDRRFSGNTIYF. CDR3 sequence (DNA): TGCGCCAGCAGCCTAGACGACAGGAGGTTTTCTGGAAACACCATATATTTT.

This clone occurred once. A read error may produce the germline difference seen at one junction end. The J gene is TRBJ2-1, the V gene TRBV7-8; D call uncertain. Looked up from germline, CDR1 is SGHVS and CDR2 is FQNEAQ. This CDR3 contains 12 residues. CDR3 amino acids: CASSQVLNEQFF. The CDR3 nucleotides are TGCGCCAGCAGCCAAGTTCTCAATGAGCAGTTCTTC. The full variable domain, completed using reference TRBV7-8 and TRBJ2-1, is GAGVSQSPRYKVAKRGQDVALRCDPISGHVSLFWYQQALGQGPEFLTYFQNEAQLDKSGLPSDRFFAERPEGSVSTLKIQRTQQEDSAVYLCASSQVLNEQFFGPGTRLTVL.

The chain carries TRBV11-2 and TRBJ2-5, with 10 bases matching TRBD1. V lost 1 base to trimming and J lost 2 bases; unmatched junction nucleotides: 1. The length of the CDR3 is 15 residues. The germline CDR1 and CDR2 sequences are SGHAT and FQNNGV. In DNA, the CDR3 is TGTGCCAGCAGCTTAGGGACAGGGGGTCAAGAGACCCAGTACTTC. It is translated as CASSLGTGGQETQYF.

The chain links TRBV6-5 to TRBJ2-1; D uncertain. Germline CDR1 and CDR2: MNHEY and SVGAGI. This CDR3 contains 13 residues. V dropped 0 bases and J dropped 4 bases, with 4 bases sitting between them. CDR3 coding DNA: TGTGCCAGCAGTTACTCGGGTTACAATGAGCAGTTCTTC. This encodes CASSYSGYNEQFF.

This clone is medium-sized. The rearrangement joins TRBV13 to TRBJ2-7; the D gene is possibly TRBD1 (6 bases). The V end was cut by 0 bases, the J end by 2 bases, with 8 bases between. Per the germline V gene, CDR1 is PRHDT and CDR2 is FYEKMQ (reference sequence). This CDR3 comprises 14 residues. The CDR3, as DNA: TGTGCCAGCAGCTTAGGACAGGGCCCCTACGAGCAGTACTTC. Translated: CASSLGQGPYEQYF.

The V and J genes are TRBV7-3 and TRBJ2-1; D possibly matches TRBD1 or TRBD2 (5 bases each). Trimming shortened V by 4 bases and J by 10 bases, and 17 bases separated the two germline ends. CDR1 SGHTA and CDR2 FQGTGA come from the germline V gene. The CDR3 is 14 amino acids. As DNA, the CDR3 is TGTGCCAGCAGCTCATCCGGGGCGGTGGGGGAGCAGTTCTTC. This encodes CASSSSGAVGEQFF. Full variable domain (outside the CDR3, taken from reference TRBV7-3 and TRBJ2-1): GAGVSQTPSNKVTEKGKYVELRCDPISGHTALYWYRQSLGQGPEFLIYFQGTGAADDSGLPNDRFFAVRPEGSVSTLKIQRTERGDSAVYLCASSSSGAVGEQFFGPGTRLTVL.

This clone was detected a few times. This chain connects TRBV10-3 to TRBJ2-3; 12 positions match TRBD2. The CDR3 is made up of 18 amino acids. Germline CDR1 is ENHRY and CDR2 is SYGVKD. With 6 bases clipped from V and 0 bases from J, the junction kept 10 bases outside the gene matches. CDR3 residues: CAISIGTSGRTSTDTQYF. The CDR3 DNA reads TGTGCCATCAGCATAGGGACTAGCGGGCGAACTAGCACAGATACGCAGTATTTT.

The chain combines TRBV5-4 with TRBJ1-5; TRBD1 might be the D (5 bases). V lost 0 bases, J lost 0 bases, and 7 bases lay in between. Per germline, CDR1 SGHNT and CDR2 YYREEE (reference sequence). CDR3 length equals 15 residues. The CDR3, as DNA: TGTGCCAGCAGCTTGGGAGGGGATAGCAATCAGCCCCAGCATTTT. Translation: CASSLGGDSNQPQHF.

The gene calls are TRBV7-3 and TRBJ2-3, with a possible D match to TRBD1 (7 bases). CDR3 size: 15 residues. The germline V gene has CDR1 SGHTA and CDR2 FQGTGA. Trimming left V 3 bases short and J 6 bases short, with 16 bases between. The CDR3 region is CASSLSAGGPDTQYF. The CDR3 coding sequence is TGTGCCAGCAGCTTGTCGGCAGGGGGGCCGGATACGCAGTATTTT.

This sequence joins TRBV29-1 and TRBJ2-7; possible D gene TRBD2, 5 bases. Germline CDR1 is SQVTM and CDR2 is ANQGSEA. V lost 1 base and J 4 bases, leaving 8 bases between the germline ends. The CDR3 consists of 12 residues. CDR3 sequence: CSVEVRGYEQYF. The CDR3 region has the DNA TGCAGCGTTGAAGTGAGAGGGTACGAGCAGTACTTC.

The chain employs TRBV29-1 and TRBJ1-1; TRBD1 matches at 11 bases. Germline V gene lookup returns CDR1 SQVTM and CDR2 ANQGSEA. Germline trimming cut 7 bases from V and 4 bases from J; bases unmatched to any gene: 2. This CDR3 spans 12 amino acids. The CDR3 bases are TGCAGCGGTGGGACAGGGGGCACTGAAGCTTTCTTT. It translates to CSGGTGGTEAFF.

The CDR3 is CASSREGLASYEQYF. The DNA for the CDR3 is TGTGCCAGCAGCCGAGAGGGACTAGCGTCCTACGAGCAGTACTTC. The V gene is TRBV14, the J gene TRBJ2-7; 10 bases are a match to TRBD2. J lost 1 base, V lost 4 bases, and 4 bases had no gene match. Germline V gene lookup returns CDR1 SGHDN and CDR2 FVKESK. The CDR3 runs to 15 residues.

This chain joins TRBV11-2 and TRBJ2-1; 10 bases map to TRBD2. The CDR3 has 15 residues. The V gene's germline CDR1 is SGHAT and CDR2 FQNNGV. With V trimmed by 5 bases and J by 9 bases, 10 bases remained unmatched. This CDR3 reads CASSPRAGGNGEQFF. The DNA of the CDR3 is TGTGCCAGCAGCCCCCGAGCGGGAGGGAACGGTGAGCAGTTCTTC.

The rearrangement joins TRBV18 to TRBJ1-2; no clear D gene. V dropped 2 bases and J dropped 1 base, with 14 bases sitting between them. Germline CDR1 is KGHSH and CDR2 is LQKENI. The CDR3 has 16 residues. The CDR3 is CASSPNFDYFNYGYTF. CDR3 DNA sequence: TGTGCCAGCTCACCAAACTTCGACTATTTTAACTATGGCTACACCTTC. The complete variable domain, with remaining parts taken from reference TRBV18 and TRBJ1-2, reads NAGVMQNPRHLVRRRGQEARLRCSPMKGHSHVYWYRQLPEEGLKFMVYLQKENIIDESGMPKERFSAEFPKEGPSILRIQQVVRGDSAAYFCASSPNFDYFNYGYTFGSGTRLTVV.

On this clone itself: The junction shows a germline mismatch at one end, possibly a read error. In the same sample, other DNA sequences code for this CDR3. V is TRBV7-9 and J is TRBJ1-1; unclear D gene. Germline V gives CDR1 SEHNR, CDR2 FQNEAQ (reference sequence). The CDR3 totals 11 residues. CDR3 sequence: CASSYDTEAFF. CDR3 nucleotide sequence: TGTGCCAGCAGCTACGACACTGAAGCTTTCTTC. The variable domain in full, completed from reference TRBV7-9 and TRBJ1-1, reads DTGVSQNPRHKITKRGQNVTFRCDPISEHNRLYWYRQTLGQGPEFLTYFQNEAQLEKSRLLSDRFSAERPKGSFSTLEIQRTEQGDSAMYLCASSYDTEAFFGQGTRLTVV.

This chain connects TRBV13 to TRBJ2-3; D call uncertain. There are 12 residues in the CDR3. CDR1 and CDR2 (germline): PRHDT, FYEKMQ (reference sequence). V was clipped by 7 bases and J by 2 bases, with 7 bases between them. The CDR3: CASKDLTDTQYF. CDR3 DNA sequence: TGTGCCAGCAAGGACCTCACAGATACGCAGTATTTT.

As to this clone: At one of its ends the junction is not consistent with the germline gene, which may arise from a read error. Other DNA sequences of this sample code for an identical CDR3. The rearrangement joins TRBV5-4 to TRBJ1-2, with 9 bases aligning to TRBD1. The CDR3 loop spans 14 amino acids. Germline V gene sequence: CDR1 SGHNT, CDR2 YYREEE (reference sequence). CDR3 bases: TGCGCCAGCAGCTGGGGGACAGGGAGTACTGGCTACACCTTC. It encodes CASSWGTGSTGYTF.

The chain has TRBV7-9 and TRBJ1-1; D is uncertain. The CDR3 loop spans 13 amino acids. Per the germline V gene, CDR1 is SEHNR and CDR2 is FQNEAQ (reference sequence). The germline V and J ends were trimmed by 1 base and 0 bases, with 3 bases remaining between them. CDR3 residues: CASSLEVNTEAFF. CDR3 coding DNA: TGTGCCAGCAGCTTAGAGGTGAACACTGAAGCTTTCTTT.

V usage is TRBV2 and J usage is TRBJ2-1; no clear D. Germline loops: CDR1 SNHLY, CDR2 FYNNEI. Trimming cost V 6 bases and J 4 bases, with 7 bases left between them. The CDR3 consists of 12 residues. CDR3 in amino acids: CASRPGYNEQFF. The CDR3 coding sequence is TGTGCCAGCAGACCCGGGTACAATGAGCAGTTCTTC.